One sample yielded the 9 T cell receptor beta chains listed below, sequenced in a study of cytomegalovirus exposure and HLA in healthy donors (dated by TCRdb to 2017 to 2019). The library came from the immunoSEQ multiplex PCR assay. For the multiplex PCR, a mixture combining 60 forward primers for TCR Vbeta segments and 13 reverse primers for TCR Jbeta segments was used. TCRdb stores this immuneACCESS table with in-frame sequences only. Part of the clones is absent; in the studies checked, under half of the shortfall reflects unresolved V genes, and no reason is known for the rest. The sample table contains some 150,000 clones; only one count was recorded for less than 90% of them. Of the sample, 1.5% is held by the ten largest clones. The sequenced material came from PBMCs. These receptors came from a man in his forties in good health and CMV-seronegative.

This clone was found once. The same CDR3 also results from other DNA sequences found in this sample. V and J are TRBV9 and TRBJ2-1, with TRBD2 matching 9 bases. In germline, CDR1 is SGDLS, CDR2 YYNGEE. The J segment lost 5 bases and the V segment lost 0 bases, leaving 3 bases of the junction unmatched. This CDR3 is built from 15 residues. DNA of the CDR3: TGTGCCAGCAGCGTAGAAGGCGGGAGGGACAATGAGCAGTTCTTC. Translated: CASSVEGGRDNEQFF. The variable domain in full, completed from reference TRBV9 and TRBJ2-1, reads DSGVTQTPKHLITATGQRVTLRCSPRSGDLSVYWYQQSLDQGLQFLIQYYNGEERAKGNILERFSAQQFPDLHSELNLSSLELGDSALYFCASSVEGGRDNEQFFGPGTRLTVL.

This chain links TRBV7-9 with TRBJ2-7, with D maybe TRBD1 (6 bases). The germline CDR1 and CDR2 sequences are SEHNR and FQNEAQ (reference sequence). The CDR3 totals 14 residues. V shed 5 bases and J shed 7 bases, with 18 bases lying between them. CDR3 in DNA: TGTGCCAGCAGCCCCGGGACATACCTTGGGGAGCAGTACTTC. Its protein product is CASSPGTYLGEQYF.

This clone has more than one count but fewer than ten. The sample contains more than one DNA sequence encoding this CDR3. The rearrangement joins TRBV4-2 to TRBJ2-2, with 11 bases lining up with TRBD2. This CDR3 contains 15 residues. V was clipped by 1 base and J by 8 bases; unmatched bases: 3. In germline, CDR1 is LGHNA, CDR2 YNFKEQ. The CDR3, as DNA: TGTGCCAGCAGCCAAGGACTAGCGGGAACGGGGGAGCTGTTTTTT. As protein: CASSQGLAGTGELFF.

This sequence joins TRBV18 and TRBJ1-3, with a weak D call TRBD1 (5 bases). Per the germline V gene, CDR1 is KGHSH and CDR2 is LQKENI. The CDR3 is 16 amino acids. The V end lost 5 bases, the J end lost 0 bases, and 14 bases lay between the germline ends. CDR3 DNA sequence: TGTGCCAGCTCATCCAGGGTTGACTTCTCTGGAAACACCATATATTTT. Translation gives CASSSRVDFSGNTIYF.

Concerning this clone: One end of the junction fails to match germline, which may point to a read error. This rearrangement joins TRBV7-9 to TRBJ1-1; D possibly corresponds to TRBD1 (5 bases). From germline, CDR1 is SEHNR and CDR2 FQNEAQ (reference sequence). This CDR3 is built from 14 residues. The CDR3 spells CSSSSTEPSSEAFF. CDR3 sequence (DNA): TGTTCCAGCAGCTCGACAGAACCCTCGAGTGAAGCTTTCTTT.

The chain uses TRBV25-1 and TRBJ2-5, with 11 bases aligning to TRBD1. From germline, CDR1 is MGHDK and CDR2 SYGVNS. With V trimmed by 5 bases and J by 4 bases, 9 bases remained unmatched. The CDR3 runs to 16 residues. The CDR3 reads CASSKRTGGAGETQYF. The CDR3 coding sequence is TGTGCCAGCAGTAAGAGGACAGGGGGCGCGGGAGAGACCCAGTACTTC.

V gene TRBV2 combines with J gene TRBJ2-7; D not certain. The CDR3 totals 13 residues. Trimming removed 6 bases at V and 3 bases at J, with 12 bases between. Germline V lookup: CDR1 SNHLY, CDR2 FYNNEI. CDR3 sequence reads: CASRELEIYEQYF. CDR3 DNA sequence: TGTGCCAGCAGAGAACTCGAGATCTACGAGCAGTACTTC.

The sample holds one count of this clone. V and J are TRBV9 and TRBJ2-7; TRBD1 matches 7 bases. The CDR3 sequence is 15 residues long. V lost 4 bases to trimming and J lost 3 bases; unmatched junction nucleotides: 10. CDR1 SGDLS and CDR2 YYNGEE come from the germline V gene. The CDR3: CASSIQGQPFYEQYF. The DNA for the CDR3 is TGTGCCAGCAGCATCCAGGGACAGCCATTCTACGAGCAGTACTTC. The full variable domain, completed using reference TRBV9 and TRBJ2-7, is DSGVTQTPKHLITATGQRVTLRCSPRSGDLSVYWYQQSLDQGLQFLIQYYNGEERAKGNILERFSAQQFPDLHSELNLSSLELGDSALYFCASSIQGQPFYEQYFGPGTRLTVT.

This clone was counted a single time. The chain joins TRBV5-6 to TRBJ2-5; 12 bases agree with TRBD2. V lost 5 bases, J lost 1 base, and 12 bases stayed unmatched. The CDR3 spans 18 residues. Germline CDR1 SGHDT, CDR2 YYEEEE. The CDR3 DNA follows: TGTGCCAGCAGTTATGAGGTCTGGACTAGCGGGACCCAAGAGACCCAGTACTTC. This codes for CASSYEVWTSGTQETQYF.